The clone carrying this T cell receptor (beta chain) was observed a few times. Antigen: not known. The data belong to a study of T cells in Graves' hyperthyroidism and ophthalmopathy. Germline V CDR1 and CDR2: KGHSH, LQKENI. The V end lost 1 base, the J end lost 2 bases, and 13 bases lay between the germline ends. This CDR3 comprises 16 residues. Study-level findings and limits: A model of 13 V-J features distinguished ophthalmopathy from stable hyperthyroidism.

Absence of ophthalmopathy progression within 18 months defined stable Graves' hyperthyroidism. Exclusion criteria comprised uncontrolled infection, other autoimmune disease, pregnancy or lactation. The source material, RNA transcripts, was used to amplify TCR beta CDR3 regions. Carried out on the TCR CDR3, a first-round RT-PCR used the HTBI primer set. TCRdb used MiXCR to reprocess the multiplex PCR reads, holding one entry per CDR3 protein. This sample has about 400,000 distinct CDR3 sequences, with more than 15% found just once. The genes are TRBV18 and TRBJ2-3; D might be TRBD2 (6 bases). Sequenced input: blood. This clonotype was sampled from a woman between 18 and 29 years old with Graves' hyperthyroidism. For the CDR3, the DNA is TGTGCCAGCTCACCACTGGCCGGCGGGGACACAGATACGCAGTATTTT. Translation gives CASSPLAGGDTDTQYF.